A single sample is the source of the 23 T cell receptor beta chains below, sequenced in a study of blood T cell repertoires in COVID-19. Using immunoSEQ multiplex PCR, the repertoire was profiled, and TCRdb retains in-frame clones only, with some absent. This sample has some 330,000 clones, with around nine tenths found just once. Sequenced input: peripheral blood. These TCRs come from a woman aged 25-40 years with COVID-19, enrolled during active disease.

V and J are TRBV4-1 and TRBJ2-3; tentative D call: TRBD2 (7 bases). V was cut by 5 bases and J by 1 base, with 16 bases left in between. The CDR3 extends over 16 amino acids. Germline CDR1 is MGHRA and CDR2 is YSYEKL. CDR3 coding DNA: TGCGCCAGCAGCTTATGGGGGGGGGCCCGCACAGATACGCAGTATTTT. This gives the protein CASSLWGGARTDTQYF.

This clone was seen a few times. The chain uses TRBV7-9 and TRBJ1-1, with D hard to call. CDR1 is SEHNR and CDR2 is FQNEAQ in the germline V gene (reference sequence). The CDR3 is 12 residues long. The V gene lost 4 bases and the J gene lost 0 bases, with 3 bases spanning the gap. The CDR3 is CASSYLNTEAFF. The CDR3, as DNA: TGTGCCAGCAGCTACTTGAACACTGAAGCTTTCTTT.

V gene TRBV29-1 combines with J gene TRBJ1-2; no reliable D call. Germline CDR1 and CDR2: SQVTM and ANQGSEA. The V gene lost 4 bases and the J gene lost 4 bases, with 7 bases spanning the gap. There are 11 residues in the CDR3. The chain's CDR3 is CSVALRYGYTF. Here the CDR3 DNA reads TGCAGCGTTGCCCTGCGCTATGGCTACACCTTC.

The CDR3 region is CASSSRQGSPQETQYF. The CDR3 DNA sequence: TGTGCCAGTAGTTCCCGACAGGGGAGCCCCCAAGAGACCCAGTACTTC. The gene calls are TRBV19 and TRBJ2-5, with 8 bases that match TRBD1. Germline V gene data show CDR1 as LNHDA and CDR2 as SQIVND (reference sequence). The length of the CDR3 is 16 residues. Unmatched junction bases numbered 9, after V lost 5 bases and J lost 1 base.

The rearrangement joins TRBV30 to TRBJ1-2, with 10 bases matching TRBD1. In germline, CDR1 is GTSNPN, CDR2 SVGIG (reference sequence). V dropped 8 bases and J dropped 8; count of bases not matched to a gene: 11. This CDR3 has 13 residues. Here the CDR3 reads CAGPSGTGVGYTF. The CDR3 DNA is TGTGCCGGGCCAAGTGGGACAGGGGTAGGCTACACCTTC.

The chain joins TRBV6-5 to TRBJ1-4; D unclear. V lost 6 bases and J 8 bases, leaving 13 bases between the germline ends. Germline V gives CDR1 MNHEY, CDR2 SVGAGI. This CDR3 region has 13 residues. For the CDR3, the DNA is TGTGCCAGCAGGAAAAGCGGGGTGGAAAAACTGTTTTTT. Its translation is CASRKSGVEKLFF.

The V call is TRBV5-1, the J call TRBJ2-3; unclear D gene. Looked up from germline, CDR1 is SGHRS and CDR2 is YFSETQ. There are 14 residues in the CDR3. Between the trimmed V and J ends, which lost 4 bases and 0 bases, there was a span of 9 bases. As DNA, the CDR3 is TGCGCCAGCAGCCCCAATCCCAGCACAGATACGCAGTATTTT. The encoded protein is CASSPNPSTDTQYF.

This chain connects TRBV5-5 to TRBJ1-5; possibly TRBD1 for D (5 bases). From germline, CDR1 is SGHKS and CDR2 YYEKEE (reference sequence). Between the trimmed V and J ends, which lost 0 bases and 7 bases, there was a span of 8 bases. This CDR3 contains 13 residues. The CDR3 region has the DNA TGTGCCAGCAGCTTGGAGTGGGGCCAGCCCCAGCATTTT. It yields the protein CASSLEWGQPQHF.

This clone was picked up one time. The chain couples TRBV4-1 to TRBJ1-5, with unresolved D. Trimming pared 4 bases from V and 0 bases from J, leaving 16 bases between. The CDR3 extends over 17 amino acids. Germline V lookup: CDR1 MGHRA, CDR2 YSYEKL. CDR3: CASSLASNQNSNQPQHF. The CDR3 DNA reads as TGCGCCAGCAGCCTAGCGAGTAACCAGAATAGCAATCAGCCCCAGCATTTT.

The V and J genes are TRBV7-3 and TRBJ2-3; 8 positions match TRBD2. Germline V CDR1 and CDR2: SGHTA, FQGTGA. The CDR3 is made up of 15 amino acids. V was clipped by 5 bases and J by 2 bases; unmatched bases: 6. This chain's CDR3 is CASSPGLAPTDTQYF. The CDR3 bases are TGTGCCAGCAGCCCCGGACTAGCTCCCACAGATACGCAGTATTTT.

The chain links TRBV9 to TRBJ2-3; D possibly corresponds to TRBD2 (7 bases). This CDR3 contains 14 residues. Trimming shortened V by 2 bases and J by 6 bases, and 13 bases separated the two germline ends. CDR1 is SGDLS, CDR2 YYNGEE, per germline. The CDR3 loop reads CASSVGGGGDTQYF. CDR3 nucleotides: TGTGCCAGCAGCGTTGGCGGGGGCGGGGATACGCAGTATTTT.

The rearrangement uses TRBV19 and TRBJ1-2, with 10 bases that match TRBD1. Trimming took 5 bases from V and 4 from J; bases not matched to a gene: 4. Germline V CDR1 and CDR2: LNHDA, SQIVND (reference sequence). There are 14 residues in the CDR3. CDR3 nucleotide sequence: TGTGCCAGTAGTCCTGGGACAGGGGCCTATGGCTACACCTTC. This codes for CASSPGTGAYGYTF.

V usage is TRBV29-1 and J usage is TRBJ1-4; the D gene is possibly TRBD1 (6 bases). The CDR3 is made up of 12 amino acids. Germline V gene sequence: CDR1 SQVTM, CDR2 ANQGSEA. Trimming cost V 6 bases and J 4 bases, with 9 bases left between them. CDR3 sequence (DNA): TGCAGCGTCAGGGGTTATAATGAAAAACTGTTTTTT. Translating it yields CSVRGYNEKLFF.

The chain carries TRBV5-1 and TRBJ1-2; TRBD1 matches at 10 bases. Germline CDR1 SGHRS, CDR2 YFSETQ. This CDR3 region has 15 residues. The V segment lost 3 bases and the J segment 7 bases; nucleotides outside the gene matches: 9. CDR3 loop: CASSSNTGQGSGYTF. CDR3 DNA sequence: TGCGCCAGCAGCTCAAATACGGGACAGGGGTCTGGCTACACCTTC.

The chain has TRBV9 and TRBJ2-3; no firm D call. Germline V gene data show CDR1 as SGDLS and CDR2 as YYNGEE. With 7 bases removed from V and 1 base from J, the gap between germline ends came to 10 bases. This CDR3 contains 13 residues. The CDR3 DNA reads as TGTGCCAGCTCGAGTAGCCGCACAGATACGCAGTATTTT. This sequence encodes CASSSSRTDTQYF.

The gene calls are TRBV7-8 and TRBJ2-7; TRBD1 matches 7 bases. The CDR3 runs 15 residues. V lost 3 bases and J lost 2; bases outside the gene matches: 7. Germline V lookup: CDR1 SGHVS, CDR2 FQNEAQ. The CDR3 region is CASSFFSGTAYEQYV. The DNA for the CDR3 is TGTGCCAGCAGCTTTTTCTCCGGGACAGCCTACGAGCAGTACGTC.

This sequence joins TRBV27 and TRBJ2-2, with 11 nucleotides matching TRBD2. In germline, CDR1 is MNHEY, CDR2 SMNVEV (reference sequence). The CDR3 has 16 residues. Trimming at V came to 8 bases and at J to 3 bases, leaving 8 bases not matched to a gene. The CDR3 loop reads CASALSGGADTGELFF. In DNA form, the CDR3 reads TGTGCCAGCGCCCTTAGCGGGGGGGCAGACACCGGGGAGCTGTTTTTT.

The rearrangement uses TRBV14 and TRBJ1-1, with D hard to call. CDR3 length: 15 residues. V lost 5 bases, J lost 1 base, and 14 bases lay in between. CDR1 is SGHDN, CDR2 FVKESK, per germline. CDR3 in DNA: TGTGCCAGCAGCTTTCGACGGGGAGGGAACACTGAAGCTTTCTTT. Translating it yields CASSFRRGGNTEAFF.

The CDR3 nucleotides read TGTGCCAGCAGTGACGGCAGGGTGTGGGAAAAACTGTTTTTT. Translating it yields CASSDGRVWEKLFF. This chain joins TRBV6-1 and TRBJ1-4; D is possibly TRBD1 (5 bases). This CDR3 has 14 residues. Trimming took 3 bases from V and 8 from J, leaving 13 bases between them. In germline, CDR1 is MNHNS, CDR2 SASEGT.

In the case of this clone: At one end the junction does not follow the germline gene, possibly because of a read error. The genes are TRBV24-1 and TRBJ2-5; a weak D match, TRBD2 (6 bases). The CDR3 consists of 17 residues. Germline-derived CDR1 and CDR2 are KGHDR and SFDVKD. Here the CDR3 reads CATSVTQPGLLQETQYF. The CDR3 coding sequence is TGTGCCACAAGTGTCACACAACCGGGACTCCTTCAAGAGACCCAGTACTTC.

The CDR3 here is CASSEQGANYGYTF. Written as DNA, the CDR3 is TGTGCCAGCAGTGAGCAGGGTGCTAACTATGGCTACACCTTC. This chain links TRBV2 with TRBJ1-2, with TRBD1 as a possible D gene (5 bases). CDR1 and CDR2 (germline): SNHLY, FYNNEI. The CDR3 sequence is 14 residues long. V shed 3 bases and J shed 0 bases, with 8 bases lying between them.

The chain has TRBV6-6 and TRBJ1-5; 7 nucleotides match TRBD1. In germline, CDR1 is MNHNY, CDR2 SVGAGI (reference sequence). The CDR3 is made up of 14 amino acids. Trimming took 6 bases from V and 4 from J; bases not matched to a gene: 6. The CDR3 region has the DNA TGTGCCAGCAGGCTGGGACAGCCGAATCAGCCCCAGCATTTT. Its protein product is CASRLGQPNQPQHF.

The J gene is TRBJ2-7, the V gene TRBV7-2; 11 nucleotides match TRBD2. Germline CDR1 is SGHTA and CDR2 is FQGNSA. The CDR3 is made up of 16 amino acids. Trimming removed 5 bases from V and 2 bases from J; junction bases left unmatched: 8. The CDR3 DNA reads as TGTGCCAGCAGCGCCAAACTAGCGGGGGTTCCCTACGAGCAGTACTTC. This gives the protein CASSAKLAGVPYEQYF.